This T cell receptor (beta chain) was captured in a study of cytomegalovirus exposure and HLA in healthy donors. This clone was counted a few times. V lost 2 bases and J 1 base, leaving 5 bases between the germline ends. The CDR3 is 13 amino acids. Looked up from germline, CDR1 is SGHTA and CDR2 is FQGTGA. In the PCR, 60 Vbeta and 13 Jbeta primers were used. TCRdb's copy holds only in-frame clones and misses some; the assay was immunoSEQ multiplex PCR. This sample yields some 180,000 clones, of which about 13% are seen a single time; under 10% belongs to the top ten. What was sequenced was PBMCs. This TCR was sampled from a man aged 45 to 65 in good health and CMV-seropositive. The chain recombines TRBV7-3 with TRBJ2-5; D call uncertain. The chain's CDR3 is CASSLSIQETQYF. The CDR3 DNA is TGTGCCAGCAGCTTATCTATCCAAGAGACCCAGTACTTC.